This entry lists 26 T cell receptor beta chains sequenced from one sample in a study of regulatory T cells in long-lasting Graves disease. Stated time point: newly diagnosed GD, antithyroid drugs for less than 3 months. TCR sequences were obtained from RNA taken from PBMCs. According to the study, TCR beta libraries were built with iRepertoire HTBI primers and CDR3-region Arm-PCR. TCRdb itself ran the multiplex PCR reads through MiXCR, one entry per CDR3 protein. Among 400,000 to 500,000 distinct CDR3 sequences listed, about 15% were seen once. These records were also assigned to another study, of T cells in Graves' hyperthyroidism and ophthalmopathy.

The material sequenced was peripheral blood mononuclear cells (PBMCs), taken at new diagnosis, from a patient treated with antithyroid drugs. These receptors were taken from a woman aged 45 to 65 with Graves disease.

This clonotype was observed many times. V is TRBV11-2 and J is TRBJ2-7; 15 bases match TRBD2. The V gene's germline CDR1 is SGHAT and CDR2 FQNNGV. The CDR3 has 16 residues. With V trimmed by 10 bases and J by 2 bases, 9 bases remained unmatched. The chain's CDR3 is CATTPGLAGGAYEQYF. In DNA form, the CDR3 reads TGTGCCACCACGCCGGGACTAGCGGGAGGCGCCTACGAGCAGTACTTC.

This clonotype was recorded at least ten times. The V gene is TRBV20-1, the J gene TRBJ2-7; TRBD1 might be the D (6 bases). CDR3 length: 13 amino acids. Germline values: CDR1 DFQATT, CDR2 SNEGSKA (reference sequence). V was pared by 5 bases and J by 0 bases, with 11 bases between. In DNA, the CDR3 is TGCAGTGCTGATGACAGGCTCTCCTACGAGCAGTACTTC. Its translation: CSADDRLSYEQYF.

The chain links TRBV7-8 to TRBJ2-7; weak D call: TRBD2 (6 bases). V gave up 2 bases and J gave up 5 bases, with 13 bases separating them. The CDR3 spans 14 residues. Germline values: CDR1 SGHVS, CDR2 FQNEAQ. The CDR3 protein is CASSLQAGLDEQYF. The DNA for the CDR3 is TGTGCCAGCAGCTTACAGGCGGGGCTGGACGAGCAGTACTTC.

This clonotype appeared a few times. The rearrangement links TRBV7-2 to TRBJ2-1, with 8 nucleotides matching TRBD1. V trimming: 1 base; J trimming: 0 bases; junction bases outside the gene matches: 2. The CDR3 length is 16 residues. CDR1 SGHTA and CDR2 FQGNSA come from the germline V gene. The CDR3 reads CASSLEQGGSYNEQFF. The CDR3 DNA follows: TGTGCCAGCAGCTTAGAACAGGGGGGCTCCTACAATGAGCAGTTCTTC. Filled out from reference TRBV7-2 and TRBJ2-1, the complete variable domain reads GAGVSQSPSNKVTEKGKDVELRCDPISGHTALYWYRQSLGQGLEFLIYFQGNSAPDKSGLPSDRFSAERTGGSVSTLTIQRTQQEDSAVYLCASSLEQGGSYNEQFFGPGTRLTVL.

This clonotype was counted a few times. The CDR3 is CASSLARTYSYNEQFF. Here the CDR3 DNA reads TGTGCCAGCTCACTGGCCAGGACTTATTCCTACAATGAGCAGTTCTTC. The chain uses TRBV18 and TRBJ2-1; maybe TRBD2 (5 bases). The V and J ends lost 4 bases and 1 base respectively, with 14 bases between them. Per the germline V gene, CDR1 is KGHSH and CDR2 is LQKENI. This CDR3 is built from 16 residues.

Comments on this clonotype: Sequence at one end of the junction differs from germline and may be a read error. The chain joins TRBV6-2 or TRBV6-3 to TRBJ1-1, with D tentatively TRBD1 (5 bases). The CDR3 spans 14 residues. The germline V gene encodes CDR1 MNHEY and CDR2 SVGEGT. This CDR3 reads CASSYRGQNTEAYF. The CDR3 DNA sequence: TGTGCCAGCAGTTACAGGGGTCAGAACACTGAAGCTTACTTT.

This clonotype has at least ten counts. The chain is built from TRBV3-1 and TRBJ2-1; tentative D call: TRBD2 (6 bases). Germline V gene data show CDR1 as LGHDT and CDR2 as YNNKEL (reference sequence). V was cut by 0 bases and J by 8 bases, with 14 bases left in between. This CDR3 contains 15 residues. CDR3: CASSQDRAGTDEQFF. The CDR3, as DNA: TGTGCCAGCAGCCAAGATAGGGCGGGAACCGATGAGCAGTTCTTC.

The sample holds many counts of this clonotype. This chain uses TRBV7-2 with TRBJ1-5; D may be TRBD1 (5 bases). Germline V gene sequence: CDR1 SGHTA, CDR2 FQGNSA. The CDR3 runs 15 residues. Between the trimmed V and J ends, which lost 2 bases and 4 bases, there was a span of 12 bases. The CDR3 DNA sequence: TGTGCCAGCAGCTTAAGCGGGGGTGGGAATCAGCCCCAGCATTTT. Encoded protein: CASSLSGGGNQPQHF.

This clonotype was recorded at least ten times. The V call is TRBV18, the J call TRBJ2-5; D uncertain. Germline V lookup: CDR1 KGHSH, CDR2 LQKENI. Trimming left V 0 bases short and J 4 bases short, with 3 bases between. The CDR3 length is 12 residues. CDR3 nucleotides: TGTGCCAGCTCACCACCGGTAGAGACCCAGTACTTC. The encoded protein is CASSPPVETQYF.

The gene calls are TRBV5-1 and TRBJ2-7; the match to TRBD2 covers 14 bases. The germline V gene has CDR1 SGHRS and CDR2 YFSETQ. The CDR3 is 16 amino acids. Trimming cost V 0 bases and J 5 bases; bases outside gene matches: 4. This CDR3 is CASSLAGLAGGHEQYF. The CDR3, as DNA: TGCGCCAGCAGCTTGGCCGGACTAGCGGGAGGACACGAGCAGTACTTC.

V is TRBV6-5 and J is TRBJ1-3; D is uncertain. CDR3 length: 16 residues. Trimming shortened V by 0 bases and J by 0 bases, and 9 bases separated the two germline ends. Germline-derived CDR1 and CDR2 are MNHEY and SVGAGI. CDR3: CASSYSRGDSGNTIYF. DNA of the CDR3: TGTGCCAGCAGTTACTCCCGTGGAGACTCTGGAAACACCATATATTTT.

This clonotype occurred many times. DNA for the CDR3: TGTGCCAGCAGCTTAGGCGGTTGGGCTAGCGGAGCGTACGAGCAGTACTTC. This codes for CASSLGGWASGAYEQYF. The rearrangement links TRBV13 to TRBJ2-7, with TRBD2 identical over 7 bases. V lost 0 bases to trimming and J lost 4 bases; unmatched junction nucleotides: 12. This CDR3 has 17 residues. Germline CDR1 reads PRHDT; CDR2 reads FYEKMQ (reference sequence).

The chain links TRBV29-1 to TRBJ2-1; 13 positions match TRBD2. The CDR3 is 15 amino acids. Trimming at V came to 7 bases and at J to 2 bases, leaving 5 bases not matched to a gene. The germline gives CDR1 SQVTM, CDR2 ANQGSEA. The chain's CDR3 is CSAGGTSGTYNEQFF. The CDR3, as DNA: TGCAGCGCAGGGGGGACTAGCGGGACCTACAATGAGCAGTTCTTC.

This clonotype came up a few times. The chain couples TRBV29-1 to TRBJ1-4; tentatively, D is TRBD1 (6 bases). CDR3 length: 17 amino acids. The germline V and J ends were trimmed by 3 bases and 3 bases, with 20 bases remaining between them. Germline assignment: CDR1 SQVTM and CDR2 ANQGSEA. CDR3 sequence: CSVESVGAAESNEKLFF. For the CDR3, the DNA is TGCAGCGTTGAGAGTGTGGGGGCGGCGGAGTCTAATGAAAAACTGTTTTTT.

Points on this clonotype: A read error may explain this, as a much larger clone is one base away. The rearrangement links TRBV29-1 to TRBJ2-7; no clear D gene. Trimming shortened V by 4 bases and J by 7 bases, and 11 bases separated the two germline ends. The CDR3 is 11 residues long. Germline CDR1 and CDR2: SQVTM and ANQGSEA. The DNA of the CDR3 is TGCAGCGTTGTTAGGGTCAATGAGCAGTACTTC. It yields the protein CSVVRVNEQYF.

This clonotype came up a few times. J is TRBJ2-7 and V is TRBV18, with a weak D call TRBD1 (6 bases). Per germline, CDR1 KGHSH and CDR2 LQKENI. Trimming removed 3 bases from V and 1 base from J, with 19 bases in between. This CDR3 has 17 residues. CDR3 in amino acids: CASSPSGQREKSYEQYF. CDR3 nucleotide sequence: TGTGCCAGCTCACCTTCTGGACAGAGAGAAAAATCCTACGAGCAGTACTTC.

The J gene is TRBJ2-5, the V gene TRBV24-1, with 9 bases aligning to TRBD1. J gave up 2 bases and V 10 bases, and 10 bases lay outside the gene matches. Germline loops: CDR1 KGHDR, CDR2 SFDVKD. This CDR3 has 15 residues. In nucleotides, the CDR3 is TGTGCCACATACCTTGTGGGACAGGGTCAAGAGACCCAGTACTTC. Translation gives CATYLVGQGQETQYF.

This chain links TRBV3-1 with TRBJ2-3; 9 nucleotides line up with TRBD2. The CDR3 is 20 amino acids. Germline loops: CDR1 LGHDT, CDR2 YNNKEL (reference sequence). V dropped 1 base and J dropped 6; count of bases not matched to a gene: 20. CDR3 sequence: CASSQAGAYLAGTSLDTQYF. CDR3 sequence (DNA): TGTGCCAGCAGCCAAGCCGGGGCTTACCTAGCGGGAACGAGCTTGGATACGCAGTATTTT.

This clonotype was found many times. V usage is TRBV20-1 and J usage is TRBJ1-4; 10 bases align to TRBD1. Germline assignment: CDR1 DFQATT and CDR2 SNEGSKA (reference sequence). This CDR3 region has 15 residues. Trimming cost V 7 bases and J 6 bases; bases outside gene matches: 11. CDR3 in amino acids: CSDSSRDRGDEKLFF. CDR3 in DNA: TGCAGTGACTCCTCCCGGGACAGGGGCGATGAAAAACTGTTTTTT.

This clonotype was detected only a few times. V and J are TRBV24-1 and TRBJ2-1; 8 positions agree with TRBD2. After removal of 7 bases from V and 4 bases from J, the junction contained 20 bases not matched to a gene. The CDR3 spans 19 residues. CDR1 KGHDR and CDR2 SFDVKD come from the germline V gene. CDR3 sequence: CATSRTGGAYNLPYNEQFF. The DNA for the CDR3 is TGTGCCACCAGCCGGACGGGGGGGGCTTATAACTTACCATACAATGAGCAGTTCTTC.

This clonotype showed up many times. V is TRBV2 and J is TRBJ1-2; no clear D gene. In germline, CDR1 is SNHLY, CDR2 FYNNEI. The length of the CDR3 is 15 residues. Trimming shortened V by 2 bases and J by 4 bases, and 14 bases separated the two germline ends. CDR3 residues: CASSESAADIYGYTF. The CDR3 DNA reads TGTGCCAGCAGTGAATCGGCGGCAGACATCTATGGCTACACCTTC.

This clonotype appeared many times. This chain connects TRBV30 to TRBJ2-5; TRBD2 agrees at 8 bases. V was clipped by 3 bases and J by 5 bases; unmatched bases: 2. From germline, CDR1 is GTSNPN and CDR2 SVGIG (reference sequence). CDR3 length: 12 residues. The CDR3: CAWSGGGETQYF. CDR3 coding DNA: TGTGCCTGGAGCGGGGGGGGGGAGACCCAGTACTTC.

This clonotype was counted many times. The chain uses TRBV18 and TRBJ1-1; 9 nucleotides line up with TRBD1. CDR3 size: 14 residues. Germline lookup yields CDR1 KGHSH and CDR2 LQKENI. V dropped 4 bases and J dropped 6; count of bases not matched to a gene: 6. This chain's CDR3 is CASSLSTGGPEAFF. CDR3 in DNA: TGTGCCAGCTCACTCAGCACAGGGGGCCCTGAAGCTTTCTTT.

A word on this clonotype: Since a much larger clone is just one base distant, this may be a read error. The chain has TRBV3-1 and TRBJ1-1; D is perhaps TRBD1 (5 bases). The CDR3 totals 12 residues. The V gene lost 0 bases and the J gene lost 13 bases, with 12 bases spanning the gap. Germline V CDR1 and CDR2: LGHDT, YNNKEL (reference sequence). Here the CDR3 DNA reads TGTGCCAGCAGCCAAGATCGAGGACAAGTTTTCTTT. It is translated as CASSQDRGQVFF.

The gene calls are TRBV19 and TRBJ2-2; the D gene is possibly TRBD1 (5 bases). The CDR3 extends over 14 amino acids. The V and J ends lost 3 bases and 7 bases respectively, with 12 bases between them. Germline CDR1 is LNHDA and CDR2 is SQIVND (reference sequence). In nucleotides, the CDR3 is TGTGCCAGTAGTATGGCAGGGCGTGGCGGGGAGCTGTTTTTT. Translated: CASSMAGRGGELFF.

This clonotype has a count of ten or more. The chain is built from TRBV14 and TRBJ1-1; perhaps TRBD1 as D (5 bases). V dropped 3 bases and J dropped 2 bases, with 19 bases sitting between them. The germline gives CDR1 SGHDN, CDR2 FVKESK. The CDR3 spans 17 residues. The CDR3 sequence: CASSQGPGDAVNTEAFF. CDR3 DNA sequence: TGTGCCAGCAGCCAGGGACCGGGGGACGCCGTAAACACTGAAGCTTTCTTT.